This T cell receptor (beta chain) is from a study of T cells in Graves' hyperthyroidism and ophthalmopathy. This clonotype was detected only a few times. Those patients with uncontrolled infection, other autoimmune disease, pregnancy or lactation were excluded. PBMCs came from around 9.7 ml fresh peripheral blood. Unmatched junction bases numbered 13, after V lost 2 bases and J lost 6 bases. Per germline, CDR1 MGHRA and CDR2 YSYEKL. This CDR3 region has 17 residues. RNA transcripts served as the template for amplifying TCR beta CDR3 regions. The TCR CDR3 first-round RT-PCR relied on the HTBI primer set. From the multiplex PCR reads, TCRdb called clonotypes with MiXCR, one entry per CDR3 protein. This sample yields 380,000 or so distinct CDR3 sequences, of which approximately 15% are seen a single time; roughly 20% belongs to the top ten.

Sequencing input: blood. The V gene is TRBV4-1, the J gene TRBJ2-1; TRBD1 matches at 7 bases. The receptor was isolated from a man aged 25 to 40 with Graves' hyperthyroidism that later progressed to Graves' ophthalmopathy. CDR3 in DNA: TGCGCCAGCAGCCAACCCTTTAAGGACAGGAGTCCCAATGAGCAGTTCTTC. Protein sequence: CASSQPFKDRSPNEQFF.